A single sample is the source of the 32 T cell receptor beta chains below, sequenced in a study of CD8+ T cells in alopecia areata. Described treatment: oral pan-JAK inhibitor, 5-10 mg twice daily. Following RNA extraction, reverse transcription yielded cDNA that acted as the sequencing template. Libraries were prepared by immunoSEQ multiplex PCR; TCRdb keeps only in-frame clonotypes and omits some of them. The table records about 200,000 clones, around 57% of them present only once. The sample here was CD4+ T cells sorted from blood, taken at week 4, from a patient treated with tofacitinib. These receptors came from a human donor with alopecia areata.

This rearrangement joins TRBV11-2 to TRBJ1-6, with D hard to call. This CDR3 has 16 amino acids. V lost 0 bases and J 7 bases, leaving 13 bases between the germline ends. Per germline, CDR1 SGHAT and CDR2 FQNNGV. CDR3 in amino acids: CASSLESVGGNSPLHF. The CDR3, as DNA: TGTGCCAGCAGCTTAGAAAGTGTCGGAGGCAATTCACCCCTCCACTTT.

The V gene is TRBV9, the J gene TRBJ1-3, with D possibly TRBD1 on 5 matching bases. The CDR3 length is 16 residues. Trimming removed 0 bases from V and 0 bases from J, with 10 bases in between. Germline CDR1 reads SGDLS; CDR2 reads YYNGEE. The CDR3 sequence: CASSVATVSSGNTIYF. The CDR3 nucleotides read TGTGCCAGCAGCGTAGCGACAGTTTCCTCTGGAAACACCATATATTTT.

The CDR3 here is CASSYSTGTGHGYTF. The CDR3 DNA is TGTGCCAGCAGTTACTCGACAGGGACCGGCCATGGCTACACCTTC. This sequence joins TRBV6-5 and TRBJ1-2; 7 nucleotides line up with TRBD1. The germline V gene has CDR1 MNHEY and CDR2 SVGAGI. This CDR3 contains 15 residues. After removal of 0 bases from V and 6 bases from J, the junction contained 7 bases not matched to a gene.

The chain joins TRBV30 to TRBJ1-6; no clear D. V lost 5 bases, J lost 10 bases, and 12 bases lay in between. The germline CDR1 and CDR2 sequences are GTSNPN and SVGIG (reference sequence). The length of the CDR3 is 12 residues. CDR3 nucleotide sequence: TGTGCCTGGGGACTGGGAGGATCACCCCTCCACTTT. This gives the protein CAWGLGGSPLHF.

The rearrangement links TRBV15 to TRBJ1-1; no reliable D call. Germline V gives CDR1 LNHNV, CDR2 YYDKDF (reference sequence). CDR3 length: 14 amino acids. V was trimmed by 0 bases and J by 4 bases, leaving 9 bases between them. The CDR3 bases are TGTGCCACCAGCAGAGATGTTAAGAGCACTGAAGCTTTCTTT. Translated, it gives CATSRDVKSTEAFF.

The gene calls are TRBV30 and TRBJ2-7, with D perhaps TRBD1 or TRBD2 (5 bases each). V was cut by 7 bases and J by 3 bases, with 19 bases left in between. Germline CDR1 GTSNPN, CDR2 SVGIG (reference sequence). The CDR3 runs 14 residues. DNA of the CDR3: TGTGCCTTCGGAGGACACGGCGCTTACTACGAGCAGTACTTC. It specifies CAFGGHGAYYEQYF.

DNA of the CDR3: TGTGCCAGCAGCTTAGGGCAGGGTAGAACAGATACGCAGTATTTT. Protein sequence: CASSLGQGRTDTQYF. The rearrangement joins TRBV7-3 to TRBJ2-3, with D maybe TRBD1 (5 bases). This CDR3 has 15 residues. The germline gives CDR1 SGHTA, CDR2 FQGTGA. The V end was cut by 2 bases, the J end by 3 bases, with 12 bases between.

The chain has TRBV30 and TRBJ1-1; maybe TRBD1 (5 bases). CDR1 is GTSNPN and CDR2 is SVGIG in the germline V gene (reference sequence). The CDR3 loop spans 13 amino acids. V shed 0 bases and J shed 4 bases, with 9 bases lying between them. The CDR3 loop reads CAWSVTGRTEAFF. The DNA of the CDR3 is TGTGCCTGGAGTGTTACAGGACGCACTGAAGCTTTCTTT.

Comments on this clone: This sample includes further DNA sequences coding for the same CDR3. The chain has TRBV5-1 and TRBJ2-5, with TRBD1 as a possible D gene (5 bases). The germline V gene encodes CDR1 SGHRS and CDR2 YFSETQ. The CDR3 loop spans 13 amino acids. V was pared by 0 bases and J by 3 bases, with 6 bases between. The chain's CDR3 is CASSLATEETQYF. The CDR3, as DNA: TGCGCCAGCAGCTTGGCGACAGAAGAGACCCAGTACTTC.

This clone has more than one count but fewer than ten. The CDR3 protein is CASSMTGGHEQYF. In nucleotides, the CDR3 is TGTGCCAGTAGTATGACAGGGGGCCACGAGCAGTACTTC. This chain uses TRBV19 with TRBJ2-7, with 10 positions matching TRBD1. Looked up from germline, CDR1 is LNHDA and CDR2 is SQIVND (reference sequence). With V trimmed by 3 bases and J by 5 bases, 1 base remained unmatched. The CDR3 has 13 amino acids.

This clone was detected only a few times. The chain combines TRBV29-1 with TRBJ1-1; D is unresolved. Per germline, CDR1 SQVTM and CDR2 ANQGSEA. CDR3 size: 14 residues. Trimming pared 4 bases from V and 11 bases from J, leaving 23 bases between. CDR3 loop: CSVAFPGSEIRAFF. Here the CDR3 DNA reads TGCAGCGTTGCTTTTCCGGGGAGTGAGATAAGGGCTTTCTTT.

The chain carries TRBV28 and TRBJ1-6; unclear D gene. Germline V CDR1 and CDR2: MDHEN, SYDVKM. The V gene lost 4 bases and the J gene lost 7 bases, with 11 bases spanning the gap. This CDR3 spans 14 amino acids. DNA for the CDR3: TGTGCCAGCAGTTCTCCGGGAGCAAATTCACCCCTCCACTTT. This encodes CASSSPGANSPLHF. The full variable domain, in which reference TRBV28 and TRBJ1-6 provide the parts outside the CDR3, is DVKVTQSSRYLVKRTGEKVFLECVQDMDHENMFWYRQDPGLGLRLIYFSYDVKMKEKGDIPEGYSVSREKKERFSLILESASTNQTSMYLCASSSPGANSPLHFGNGTRLTVT.

The V and J genes are TRBV2 and TRBJ2-2, with TRBD1 matching over 7 bases. The CDR3 consists of 14 residues. After removal of 8 bases from V and 3 bases from J, the junction contained 6 bases not matched to a gene. Germline values: CDR1 SNHLY, CDR2 FYNNEI. As DNA, the CDR3 is TGTGCCAGCTACGAGGGGGCCTACACCGGGGAGCTGTTTTTT. Translated: CASYEGAYTGELFF.

CDR3 coding DNA: TGCGCCAGCAGCTTAAGGCAGGGACAGGGCTACACCTTC. Its protein product is CASSLRQGQGYTF. The chain couples TRBV5-1 to TRBJ1-2; 7 bases match TRBD1. Looked up from germline, CDR1 is SGHRS and CDR2 is YFSETQ. The V gene end was trimmed by 2 bases and the J gene end by 8 bases; junction bases not matched to a gene: 6. The CDR3 sequence is 13 residues long.

There are a few counts of this clone. V and J are TRBV10-3 and TRBJ2-6, with D perhaps matching TRBD1 (6 bases). Trimming took 7 bases from V and 0 from J, leaving 13 bases between them. The CDR3 is 16 amino acids. CDR1 is ENHRY, CDR2 SYGVKD, per germline. The CDR3, as DNA: TGTGCCATCACCAAGGACAGAAGCTCTGGGGCCAACGTCCTGACTTTC. Translated: CAITKDRSSGANVLTF.

This clone appeared a few times. CDR3: CSVVEGRTEAFF. The CDR3, as DNA: TGCAGCGTTGTTGAGGGGAGGACTGAAGCTTTCTTT. The chain recombines TRBV29-1 with TRBJ1-1; a weak D match, TRBD1 (5 bases). Trimming shortened V by 4 bases and J by 5 bases, and 11 bases separated the two germline ends. The CDR3 is made up of 12 amino acids. Germline CDR1 is SQVTM and CDR2 is ANQGSEA. The full variable domain, with the rest looked up from reference TRBV29-1 and TRBJ1-1, is SAVISQKPSRDICQRGTSLTIQCQVDSQVTMMFWYRQQPGQSLTLIATANQGSEATYESGFVIDKFPISRPNLTFSTLTVSNMSPEDSSIYLCSVVEGRTEAFFGQGTRLTVV.

The rearrangement links TRBV20-1 to TRBJ2-7; D not resolved. The CDR3 contains 11 residues. CDR1 is DFQATT, CDR2 SNEGSKA, per germline (reference sequence). V was cut by 3 bases and J by 6 bases, with 9 bases left in between. CDR3 in DNA: TGCAGTGCTAGTTCTAGAGGCGAGCAGTACTTC. Protein sequence: CSASSRGEQYF.

This clone showed up just a few times. The chain links TRBV25-1 to TRBJ2-7; the D is unclear. Trimming stripped 7 bases from V and 6 bases from J, with 16 bases between. Germline loops: CDR1 MGHDK, CDR2 SYGVNS. The CDR3 consists of 13 residues. Here the CDR3 reads CASTPGRPSEQYF. DNA for the CDR3: TGTGCCAGCACCCCCGGTCGTCCCTCCGAGCAGTACTTC.

At least ten counts were recorded for this clone. The chain carries TRBV7-9 and TRBJ1-1; no clear D. The CDR3 consists of 12 residues. The germline CDR1 and CDR2 sequences are SEHNR and FQNEAQ (reference sequence). Between the trimmed V and J ends, which lost 5 bases and 7 bases, there was a span of 11 bases. CDR3 sequence reads: CASSPEEIEAFF. In DNA, the CDR3 is TGTGCCAGCAGCCCGGAGGAAATTGAAGCTTTCTTT.

V usage is TRBV9 and J usage is TRBJ1-6; 8 bases align to TRBD1. With V trimmed by 2 bases and J by 9 bases, 4 bases remained unmatched. This CDR3 has 14 residues. From germline, CDR1 is SGDLS and CDR2 YYNGEE. DNA of the CDR3: TGTGCCAGCAGCGTTGCAGGGGGCGGTTCACCCCTCCACTTT. It codes for CASSVAGGGSPLHF.

This chain connects TRBV5-6 to TRBJ1-6, with D perhaps TRBD1 (6 bases). CDR3 length: 15 residues. Deletions cut 4 bases from V and 13 bases from J, with 21 bases between. CDR1 is SGHDT and CDR2 is YYEEEE in the germline V gene. DNA of the CDR3: TGTGCCAGCAGCCCGTTCCGGGACACGGGCACCCCCCTCCACTTT. Residues: CASSPFRDTGTPLHF. Full variable domain (remainder filled in from reference TRBV5-6 and TRBJ1-6): DAGVTQSPTHLIKTRGQQVTLRCSPKSGHDTVSWYQQALGQGPQFIFQYYEEEERQRGNFPDRFSGHQFPNYSSELNVNALLLGDSALYLCASSPFRDTGTPLHFGNGTRLTVT.

V gene TRBV5-6 combines with J gene TRBJ2-5, with TRBD1 matching over 9 bases. The CDR3 sequence is 14 residues long. V dropped 4 bases and J dropped 2; count of bases not matched to a gene: 3. CDR1 and CDR2 from the germline V gene are SGHDT and YYEEEE. Here the CDR3 reads CASSGTGQQETQYF. CDR3 sequence (DNA): TGTGCCAGCAGCGGGACAGGGCAACAAGAGACCCAGTACTTC.

The chain employs TRBV11-3 and TRBJ1-1; 9 bases match TRBD1. The CDR3 has 19 amino acids. The V gene's germline CDR1 is SGHNT and CDR2 YENEEA. V shed 5 bases and J 4 bases; nucleotides not matched to a gene: 20. The CDR3 here is CASSKLRTGQGNLGTEAFF. The CDR3 DNA is TGTGCCAGCAGCAAATTACGGACCGGACAGGGGAATTTGGGCACTGAAGCTTTCTTT.

A single count supports this clone. The rearrangement links TRBV27 to TRBJ2-6; D is possibly TRBD1 (6 bases). Germline V lookup: CDR1 MNHEY, CDR2 SMNVEV (reference sequence). Trimming shortened V by 2 bases and J by 2 bases, and 10 bases separated the two germline ends. This CDR3 comprises 16 residues. In DNA, the CDR3 is TGTGCCAGCAGTTTACAGGGGATGGCTGGGGCCAACGTCCTGACTTTC. Protein: CASSLQGMAGANVLTF.

At least ten counts were recorded for this clone. J is TRBJ2-1 and V is TRBV9; 7 bases match TRBD2. Germline values: CDR1 SGDLS, CDR2 YYNGEE. V lost 1 base, J lost 9 bases, and 7 bases stayed unmatched. This CDR3 has 14 amino acids. The CDR3 sequence is CASSVIPSGGEQFF. Written as DNA, the CDR3 is TGTGCCAGCAGCGTAATCCCTAGCGGAGGTGAGCAGTTCTTC.

The genes are TRBV30 and TRBJ1-2, with a tentative D call TRBD1 (6 bases). V dropped 2 bases and J dropped 8 bases, with 12 bases sitting between them. The CDR3 loop spans 12 amino acids. Germline V CDR1 and CDR2: GTSNPN, SVGIG (reference sequence). CDR3 in amino acids: CAWSPQGDGYTF. CDR3 bases: TGTGCCTGGAGTCCACAGGGTGACGGCTACACCTTC.

This clone has only one observation. The rearrangement links TRBV30 to TRBJ1-2; TRBD1 agrees at 12 bases. The germline gives CDR1 GTSNPN, CDR2 SVGIG (reference sequence). V shed 0 bases, J shed 7 bases, and the junction held 6 bases outside the gene matches. This CDR3 is built from 15 residues. The CDR3 is CAWSVLGTGGRGYTF. The CDR3 coding sequence is TGTGCCTGGAGTGTACTAGGGACAGGGGGCCGTGGCTACACCTTC.

The gene calls are TRBV29-1 and TRBJ1-2; 7 bases are a match to TRBD1. The CDR3 is 12 residues long. Germline CDR1 is SQVTM and CDR2 is ANQGSEA. Trimming at V came to 7 bases and at J to 7 bases, leaving 9 bases not matched to a gene. The CDR3 DNA reads TGCAGCGCTTCTACAGGGGCGAGTGGCTACACCTTC. Encoded protein: CSASTGASGYTF.

This chain uses TRBV30 with TRBJ2-5, with 10 bases matching TRBD2. This CDR3 is built from 14 residues. Germline CDR1 GTSNPN, CDR2 SVGIG (reference sequence). With V trimmed by 5 bases and J by 1 base, 4 bases remained unmatched. This CDR3 reads CAWERGGFQETQYF. CDR3 coding DNA: TGTGCCTGGGAGCGGGGGGGGTTCCAAGAGACCCAGTACTTC.

The V call is TRBV30, the J call TRBJ2-2; a weak D match, TRBD2 (6 bases). The germline V gene encodes CDR1 GTSNPN and CDR2 SVGIG (reference sequence). The CDR3 contains 12 residues. The V end lost 4 bases, the J end lost 7 bases, and 10 bases lay between the germline ends. The CDR3 protein is CAWTGGVGELFF. DNA of the CDR3: TGTGCCTGGACAGGAGGGGTCGGGGAGCTGTTTTTT.

In nucleotides, the CDR3 is TGTGCCTGGAGTCTATCCCGGGGGCGAAGTTATGGCTACACCTTC. Protein product: CAWSLSRGRSYGYTF. This chain joins TRBV30 and TRBJ1-2; TRBD1 might be the D (6 bases). The CDR3 extends over 15 amino acids. Germline V CDR1 and CDR2: GTSNPN, SVGIG (reference sequence). Trimming took 2 bases from V and 5 from J, leaving 18 bases between them.

V and J are TRBV14 and TRBJ2-7, with TRBD2 matching over 12 bases. V trimming: 2 bases; J trimming: 9 bases; junction bases outside the gene matches: 5. Germline V gene data show CDR1 as SGHDN and CDR2 as FVKESK. The CDR3 has 14 residues. Here the CDR3 DNA reads TGTGCCAGCAGCCAAACTAGCGGGGGGCCCCGGCAGTACTTC. Translated, it gives CASSQTSGGPRQYF.